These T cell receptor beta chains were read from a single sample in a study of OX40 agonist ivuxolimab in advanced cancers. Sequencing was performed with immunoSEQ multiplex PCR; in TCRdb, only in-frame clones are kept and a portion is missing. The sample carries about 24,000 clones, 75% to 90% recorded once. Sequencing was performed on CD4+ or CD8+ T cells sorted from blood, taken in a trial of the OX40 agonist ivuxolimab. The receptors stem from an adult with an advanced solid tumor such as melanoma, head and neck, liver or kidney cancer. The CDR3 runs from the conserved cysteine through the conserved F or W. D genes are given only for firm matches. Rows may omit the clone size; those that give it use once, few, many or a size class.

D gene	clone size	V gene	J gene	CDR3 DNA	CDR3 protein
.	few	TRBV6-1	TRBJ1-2	TGTGCCAGCAGTGACTTGAGTGTTGGCTACACCTTC	CASSDLSVGYTF
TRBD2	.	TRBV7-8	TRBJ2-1	TGTGCCAGCAGCTCCGCCTGGACTAGCGGGGGGTACAATGAGCAGTTCTTC	CASSSAWTSGGYNEQFF
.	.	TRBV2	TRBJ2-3	TGTGCCAGCAGTGCAGGTAGAGGGGGCACAGATACGCAGTATTTT	CASSAGRGGTDTQYF
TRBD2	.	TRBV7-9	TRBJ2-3	TGTGCCAGCAGCCGGGGGAGGGCCACAAGCACAGATACGCAGTATTTT	CASSRGRATSTDTQYF
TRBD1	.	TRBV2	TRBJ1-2	TGTGCCAGCAAGACCGGACAGGGGAGAGGCTACACCTTC	CASKTGQGRGYTF
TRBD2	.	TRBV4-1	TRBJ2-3	TGCGCCAGCAGCCAAGTAGCTAGCGGGGGTGATACGCAGTATTTT	CASSQVASGGDTQYF
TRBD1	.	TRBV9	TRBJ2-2	TGTGCCAGCAGCGTAGATTTTGCCCAAGGGGGCCGGGACACCGGGGAGCTGTTTTTT	CASSVDFAQGGRDTGELFF
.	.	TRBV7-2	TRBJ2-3	TGTGCCAGCAGCTTAGCGCAAGGGTTAGAACAGTATTTT	CASSLAQGLEQYF
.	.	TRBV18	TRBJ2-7	TGTGCCAGCTCATCTTCGACATCGAGCTCCTACGAGCAGTACTTC	CASSSSTSSSYEQYF
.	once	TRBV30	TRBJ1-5	TGTGCCTGGGGCAGGGAGTTGAGCAATCAGCCCCAGCATTTT	CAWGRELSNQPQHF
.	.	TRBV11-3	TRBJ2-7	TGTGCCAGCAGTCCTATACTAGCCCCTGTGAACGAGCAGTACTTC	CASSPILAPVNEQYF
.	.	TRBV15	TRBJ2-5	TGTGCCACGCCCCGGGAAGAGACCCAGTACTTC	CATPREETQYF
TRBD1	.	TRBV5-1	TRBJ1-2	TGCGCCAGCAGCTTGGATGGACAGGGGCCTTCTAACTATGGCTACACCTTC	CASSLDGQGPSNYGYTF
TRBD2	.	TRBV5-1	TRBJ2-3	TGCGCCAGCAGCTTGGAACCAGCGGGAGGCACAGATACGCAGTATTTT	CASSLEPAGGTDTQYF
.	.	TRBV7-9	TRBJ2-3	TGTGCCAGCAGCATCCTGACCCGAGATACGCAGTATTTT	CASSILTRDTQYF
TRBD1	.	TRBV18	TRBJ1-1	TGTGCCAGCTCCCCCAGGGGGAGGGGGCTGGGCACTGAAGCTTTCTTT	CASSPRGRGLGTEAFF
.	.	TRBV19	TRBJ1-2	TGTGCCAGTAGTAATCGGGACCGTGGCTACACCTTC	CASSNRDRGYTF
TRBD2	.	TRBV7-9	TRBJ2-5	TGTGCCAGCAGCTTTTTACTAGCGGGATTTGAGACCCAGTACTTC	CASSFLLAGFETQYF
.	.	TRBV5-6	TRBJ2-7	TGTGCCAGCAGCTTGGTTGTTGGCAGGGCCTACGAGCAGTACTTC	CASSLVVGRAYEQYF
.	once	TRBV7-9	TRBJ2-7	TGTGCCAGCAGCTATTTTCCTGACTCCTACGAGCAGTACTTC	CASSYFPDSYEQYF
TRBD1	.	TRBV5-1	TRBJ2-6	TGCGCCAGCAGCTTGGCCGGGACAGGGTCCTCTGGGGCCAACGTCCTGACTTTC	CASSLAGTGSSGANVLTF
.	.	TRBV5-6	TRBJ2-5	TGTGCCAGCAGCTACCGGGACTACCAAGAGACCCAGTACTTC	CASSYRDYQETQYF
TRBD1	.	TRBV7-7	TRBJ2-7	TGTGCTAGCAGCTTAGCTCCGGGACAGCCGGGGGAGCAGTACTTC	CASSLAPGQPGEQYF
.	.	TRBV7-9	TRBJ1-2	TGTGCCAGCAGCTCTAGAGCCCGGACAGCTGGCTACACCTTC	CASSSRARTAGYTF
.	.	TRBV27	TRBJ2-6	TGTGCCAGCAGTTTGCAGTCGACTGGGGCCAACGTCCTGACTTTC	CASSLQSTGANVLTF
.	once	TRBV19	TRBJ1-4	TGTGCCAGTAGTATCGGGCAGGGGACCATGGTGACTAATGAAAAACTGTTTTTT	CASSIGQGTMVTNEKLFF
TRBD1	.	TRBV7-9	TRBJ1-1	TGTGCCAGCAGCTTACAGGGGGGGAACACTGAAGCTTTCTTT	CASSLQGGNTEAFF